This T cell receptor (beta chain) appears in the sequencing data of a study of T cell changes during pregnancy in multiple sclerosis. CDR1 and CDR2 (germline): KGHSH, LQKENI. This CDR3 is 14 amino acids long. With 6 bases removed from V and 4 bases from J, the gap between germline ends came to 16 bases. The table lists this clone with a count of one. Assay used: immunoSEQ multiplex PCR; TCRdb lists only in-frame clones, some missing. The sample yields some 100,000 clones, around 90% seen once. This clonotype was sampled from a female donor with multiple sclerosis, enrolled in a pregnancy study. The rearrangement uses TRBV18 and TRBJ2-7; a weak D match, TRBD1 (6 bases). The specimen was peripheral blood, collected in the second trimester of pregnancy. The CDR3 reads CASSSGAGVYEQYF. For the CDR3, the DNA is TGTGCCAGCTCCTCAGGGGCTGGGGTTTACGAGCAGTACTTC.